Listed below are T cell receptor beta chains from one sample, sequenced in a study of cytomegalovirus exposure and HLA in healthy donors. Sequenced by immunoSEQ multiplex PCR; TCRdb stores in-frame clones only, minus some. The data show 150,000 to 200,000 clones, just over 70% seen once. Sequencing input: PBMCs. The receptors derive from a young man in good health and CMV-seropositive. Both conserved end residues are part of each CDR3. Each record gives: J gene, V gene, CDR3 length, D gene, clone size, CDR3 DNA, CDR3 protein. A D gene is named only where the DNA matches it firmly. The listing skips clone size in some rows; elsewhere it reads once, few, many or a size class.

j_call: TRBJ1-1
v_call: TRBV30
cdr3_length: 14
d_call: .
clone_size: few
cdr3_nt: TGTGCCTGGAGTCCAGACAGCGTCTACACTGAAGCTTTCTTT
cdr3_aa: CAWSPDSVYTEAFF

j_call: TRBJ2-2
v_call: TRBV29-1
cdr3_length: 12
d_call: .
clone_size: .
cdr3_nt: TGCAGCGTTGAAAGGGGTCCCGGGGAGCTGTTTTTT
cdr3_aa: CSVERGPGELFF

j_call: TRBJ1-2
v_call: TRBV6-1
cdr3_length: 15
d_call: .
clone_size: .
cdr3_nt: TGTGCCAGCAGTGAAAGCAGGCTTGGGTACTATGGCTACACCTTC
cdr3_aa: CASSESRLGYYGYTF

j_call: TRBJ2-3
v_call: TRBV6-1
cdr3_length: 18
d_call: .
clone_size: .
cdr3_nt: TGTGCCAGCAGTGAAAGATTTTGGGGAGTGAATGTAGCAGATACGCAGTATTTT
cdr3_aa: CASSERFWGVNVADTQYF

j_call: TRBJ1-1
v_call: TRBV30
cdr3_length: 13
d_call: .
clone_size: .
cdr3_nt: TGTGCCTGGGTGGGCTTGTCGAACACTGAAGCTTTCTTT
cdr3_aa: CAWVGLSNTEAFF

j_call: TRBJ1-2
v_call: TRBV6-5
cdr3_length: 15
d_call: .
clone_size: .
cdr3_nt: TGTGCCAGCAGTTACACAGGAAACCCTAACTATGGCTACACCTTC
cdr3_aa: CASSYTGNPNYGYTF

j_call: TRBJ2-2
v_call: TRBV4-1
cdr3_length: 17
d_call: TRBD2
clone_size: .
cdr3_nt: TGCGCCAGCAGCCAAGTCAGAGCGGGGGTCAACACCGGGGAGCTGTTTTTT
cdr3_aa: CASSQVRAGVNTGELFF

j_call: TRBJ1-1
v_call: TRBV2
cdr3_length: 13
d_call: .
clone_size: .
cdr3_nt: TGTGCCAGCAGAGCACAGGCTGAGGCTGAAGCTTTCTTT
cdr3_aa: CASRAQAEAEAFF

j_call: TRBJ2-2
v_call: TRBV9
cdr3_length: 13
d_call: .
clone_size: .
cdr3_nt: TGTGCCAGCAGCGTAGACGGGGCCGGGGAGCTGTTTTTT
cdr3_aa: CASSVDGAGELFF

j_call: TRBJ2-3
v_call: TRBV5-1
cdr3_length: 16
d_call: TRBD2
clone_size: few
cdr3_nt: TGCGCCAGCAGCTTGGGAATAGCGGGGGTATCAGATACGCAGTATTTT
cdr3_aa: CASSLGIAGVSDTQYF

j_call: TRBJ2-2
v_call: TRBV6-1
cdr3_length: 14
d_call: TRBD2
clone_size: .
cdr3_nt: TGTGCCCTGGGGGCTAGCGGGTTTTCCGGGGAGCTGTTTTTT
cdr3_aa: CALGASGFSGELFF

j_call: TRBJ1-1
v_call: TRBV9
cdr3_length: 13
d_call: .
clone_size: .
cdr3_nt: TGTGCCAGCAGCGCCGACATGAACACTGAAGCTTTCTTT
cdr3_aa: CASSADMNTEAFF

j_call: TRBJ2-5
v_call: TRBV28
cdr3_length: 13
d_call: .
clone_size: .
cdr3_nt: TGTGCCAGCAGAGGGGGAAACCAAGAGACCCAGTACTTC
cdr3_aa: CASRGGNQETQYF

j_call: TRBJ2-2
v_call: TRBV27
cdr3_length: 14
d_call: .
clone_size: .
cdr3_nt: TGTGCCAGCAGAGGCAGGGTGGAAGCCGGGGAGCTGTTTTTT
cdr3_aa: CASRGRVEAGELFF

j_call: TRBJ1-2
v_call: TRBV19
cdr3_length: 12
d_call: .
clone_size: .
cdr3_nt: TGTGCCACTCCAGGGCCTTTCTATGGCTACACCTTC
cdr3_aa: CATPGPFYGYTF

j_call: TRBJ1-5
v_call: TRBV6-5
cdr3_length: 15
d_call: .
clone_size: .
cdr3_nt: TGTGCCAGCAGTTACGGAGGAGGTAGCAATCAGCCCCAGCATTTT
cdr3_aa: CASSYGGGSNQPQHF

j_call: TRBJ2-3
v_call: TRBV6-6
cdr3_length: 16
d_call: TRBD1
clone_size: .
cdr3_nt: TGTGCCAGCAGTTCCCCCCGGGACAGGGGGGCAGATACGCAGTATTTT
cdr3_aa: CASSSPRDRGADTQYF

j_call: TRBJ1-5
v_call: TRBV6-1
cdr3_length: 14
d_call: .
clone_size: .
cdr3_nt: TGTGCCAGCAGGGGAGTGCTGCCCAATCAGCCCCAGCATTTT
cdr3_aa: CASRGVLPNQPQHF

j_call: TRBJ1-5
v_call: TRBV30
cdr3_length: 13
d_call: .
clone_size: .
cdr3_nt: TGTGCCTGGAGTAGGGTCGGGGGTCAGCCCCAGCATTTT
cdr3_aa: CAWSRVGGQPQHF

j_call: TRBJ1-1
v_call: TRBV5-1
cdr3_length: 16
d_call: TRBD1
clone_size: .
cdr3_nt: TGCGCCAGCAGCTTGGTTTGGGGACAGATGAACACTGAAGCTTTCTTT
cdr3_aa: CASSLVWGQMNTEAFF

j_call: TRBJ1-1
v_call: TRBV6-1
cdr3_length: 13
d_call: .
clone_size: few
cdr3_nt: TGTGCCAGCGAATTAAGTCAGGGGTGGGAAGCTTTCTTT
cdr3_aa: CASELSQGWEAFF

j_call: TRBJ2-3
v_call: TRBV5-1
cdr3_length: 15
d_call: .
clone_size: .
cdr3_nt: TGCGCCAGCAGCTTGGACGGGTTTGACACAGATACGCAGTATTTT
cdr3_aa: CASSLDGFDTDTQYF

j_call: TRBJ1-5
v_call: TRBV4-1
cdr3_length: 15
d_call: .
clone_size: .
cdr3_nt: TGCGCCAGCAGCCAAGAAGCCACTGTTAATCAGCCCCAGCATTTT
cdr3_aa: CASSQEATVNQPQHF

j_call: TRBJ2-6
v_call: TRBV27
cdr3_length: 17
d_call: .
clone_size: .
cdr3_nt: TGTGCCAGCAGTTTGGGACTCCCTAACTCTGGGGCCAACGTCCTGACTTTC
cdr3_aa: CASSLGLPNSGANVLTF

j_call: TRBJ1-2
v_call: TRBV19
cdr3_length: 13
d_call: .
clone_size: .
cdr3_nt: TGTGCCAGTAGTCACAGGGCCAACTATGGCTACACCTTC
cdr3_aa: CASSHRANYGYTF

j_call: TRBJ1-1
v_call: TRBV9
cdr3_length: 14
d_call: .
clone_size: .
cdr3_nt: TGTGCCAGCAGCGTAGCTCCGACAGACACTGAAGCTTTCTTT
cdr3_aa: CASSVAPTDTEAFF

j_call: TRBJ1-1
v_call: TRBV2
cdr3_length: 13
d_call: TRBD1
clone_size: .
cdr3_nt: TGTGCCAGCAGTGTTCAGGGGGCCACTGAAGCTTTCTTT
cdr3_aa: CASSVQGATEAFF

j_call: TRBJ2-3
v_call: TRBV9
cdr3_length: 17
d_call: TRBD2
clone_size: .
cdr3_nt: TGTGCCAGCAGCGTACCTCGGACGGGGGGGGTTTCAGATACGCAGTATTTT
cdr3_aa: CASSVPRTGGVSDTQYF

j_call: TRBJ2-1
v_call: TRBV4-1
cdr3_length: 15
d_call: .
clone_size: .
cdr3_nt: TGCGCCAGCAGCCCCCGACTAGAATCCTACAATGAGCAGTTCTTC
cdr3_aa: CASSPRLESYNEQFF

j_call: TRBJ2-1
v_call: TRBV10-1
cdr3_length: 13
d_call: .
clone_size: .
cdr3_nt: TGCGCCAGCAGTGAGTTTCGGTACAATGAGCAGTTCTTC
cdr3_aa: CASSEFRYNEQFF

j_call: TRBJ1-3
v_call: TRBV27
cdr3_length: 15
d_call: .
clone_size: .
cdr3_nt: TGTGCCAGCAGCCATACAGGATTCTCTGGAAACACCATATATTTT
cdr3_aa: CASSHTGFSGNTIYF

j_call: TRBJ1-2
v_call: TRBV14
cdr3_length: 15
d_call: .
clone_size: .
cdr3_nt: TGTGCCAGCAGCCAAGGCAGGATCCCCGGCTATGGCTACACCTTC
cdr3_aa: CASSQGRIPGYGYTF

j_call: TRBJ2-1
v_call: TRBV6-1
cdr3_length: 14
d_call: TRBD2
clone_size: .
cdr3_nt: TGTGCCAGCCGTCCTAGCGGGTTGGGCAATGAGCAGTTCTTC
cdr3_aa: CASRPSGLGNEQFF

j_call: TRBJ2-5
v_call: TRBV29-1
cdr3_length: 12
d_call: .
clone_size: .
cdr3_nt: TGCAGCGTTGCGACAGGGAGGGAGACCCAGTACTTC
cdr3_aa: CSVATGRETQYF

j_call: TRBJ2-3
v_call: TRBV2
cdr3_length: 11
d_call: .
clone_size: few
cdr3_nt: TGTGCCAGCAGCCTCACAGATACGCAGTATTTT
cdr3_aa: CASSLTDTQYF

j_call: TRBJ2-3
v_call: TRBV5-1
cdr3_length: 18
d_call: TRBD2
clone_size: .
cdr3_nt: TGCGCCAGCAGCTTTCAAAACTTAGCGGGAGGGGAAGCAGATACGCAGTATTTT
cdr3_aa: CASSFQNLAGGEADTQYF

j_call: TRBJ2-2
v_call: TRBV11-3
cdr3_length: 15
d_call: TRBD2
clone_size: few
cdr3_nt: TGTGCCAGCAGCGACCGGGACTACCTCACCGGGGAGCTGTTTTTT
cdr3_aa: CASSDRDYLTGELFF

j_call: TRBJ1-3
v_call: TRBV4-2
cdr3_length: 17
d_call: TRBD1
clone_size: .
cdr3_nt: TGTGCCAGCAGCCTTGACAGGGGGCGAAGTTCAGGAAACACCATATATTTT
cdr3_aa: CASSLDRGRSSGNTIYF

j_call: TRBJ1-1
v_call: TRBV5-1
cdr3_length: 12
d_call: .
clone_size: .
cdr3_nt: TGCGCCAGCAGCGGGGGGGGATTCGGAGCTTTCTTT
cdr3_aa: CASSGGGFGAFF

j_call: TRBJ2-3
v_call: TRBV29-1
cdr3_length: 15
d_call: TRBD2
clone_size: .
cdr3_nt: TGCAGCGTTGGTATAGCGGGAGGGCCGATGGATACGCAGTATTTT
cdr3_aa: CSVGIAGGPMDTQYF

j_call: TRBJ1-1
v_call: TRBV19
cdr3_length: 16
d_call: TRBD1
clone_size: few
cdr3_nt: TGTGCCAGTAGTCCAAATAACAGGGGAAGGGAAACTGAAGCTTTCTTT
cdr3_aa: CASSPNNRGRETEAFF

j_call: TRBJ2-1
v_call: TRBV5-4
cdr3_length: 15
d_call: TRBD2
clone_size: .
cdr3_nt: TGTGCCAGCAGCCCCGGGACTAGCGGCCCTACGGGGCAGTTCTTC
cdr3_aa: CASSPGTSGPTGQFF

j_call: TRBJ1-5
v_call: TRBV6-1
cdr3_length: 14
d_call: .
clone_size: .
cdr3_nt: TGTGCCAGCAGTTCCGGACAGCACAATCAGCCCCAGCATTTT
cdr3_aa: CASSSGQHNQPQHF

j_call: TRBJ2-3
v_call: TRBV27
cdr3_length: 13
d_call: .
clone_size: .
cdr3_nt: TGTGCCAGCAGTCCATTACAGGGAGATACGCAGTATTTT
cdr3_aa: CASSPLQGDTQYF

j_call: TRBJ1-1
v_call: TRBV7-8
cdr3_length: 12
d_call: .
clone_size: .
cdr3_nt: TGTGCCAGCAGCCCGAGAAGCCCTGAAGCTTTCTTT
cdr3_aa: CASSPRSPEAFF

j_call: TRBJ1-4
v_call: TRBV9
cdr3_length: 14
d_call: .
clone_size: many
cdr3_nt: TGTGCCAGCAGCGCATCAGGGGACCCTGAAAAACTGTTTTTT
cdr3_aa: CASSASGDPEKLFF

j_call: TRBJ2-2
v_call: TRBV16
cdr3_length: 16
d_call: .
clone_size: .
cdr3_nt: TGTGCCAGCAGCCTTGACAGAGCCCTTGACACCGGGGAGCTGTTTTTT
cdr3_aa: CASSLDRALDTGELFF

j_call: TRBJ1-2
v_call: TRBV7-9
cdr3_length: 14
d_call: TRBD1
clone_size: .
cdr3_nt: TGTGCCAGCAGCTTAGACAGGGGGTTAGTGGGCTACACCTTC
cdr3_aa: CASSLDRGLVGYTF

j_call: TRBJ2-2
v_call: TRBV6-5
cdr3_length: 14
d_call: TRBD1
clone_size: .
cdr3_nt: TGTGCCAGCAGTCGAGGGACAGACACCGGGGAGCTGTTTTTT
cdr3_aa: CASSRGTDTGELFF

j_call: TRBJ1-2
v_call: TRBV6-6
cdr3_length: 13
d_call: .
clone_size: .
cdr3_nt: TGTGCCAGCAGTTACGCGGCAGACTATGGCTACACCTTC
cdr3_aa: CASSYAADYGYTF

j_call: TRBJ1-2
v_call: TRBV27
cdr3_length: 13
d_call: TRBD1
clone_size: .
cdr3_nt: TGTGCCAGCAGTGTGGACAGGGCATATGGCTACACCTTC
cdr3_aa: CASSVDRAYGYTF

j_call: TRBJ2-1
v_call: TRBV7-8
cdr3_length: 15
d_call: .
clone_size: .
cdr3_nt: TGTGCCAGCAGCCCCCCGACAGGATCCTACAATGAGCAGTTCTTC
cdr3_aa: CASSPPTGSYNEQFF

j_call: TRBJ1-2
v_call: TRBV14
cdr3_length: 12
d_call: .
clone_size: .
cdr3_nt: TGTGCCAGCAGAGGGGAGGGCTATGGCTACACCTTC
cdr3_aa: CASRGEGYGYTF

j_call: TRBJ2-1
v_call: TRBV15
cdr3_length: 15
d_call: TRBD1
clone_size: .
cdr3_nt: TGTGCCACCAGCAGCCAACAGGGGATCAACAATGAGCAGTTCTTC
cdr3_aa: CATSSQQGINNEQFF

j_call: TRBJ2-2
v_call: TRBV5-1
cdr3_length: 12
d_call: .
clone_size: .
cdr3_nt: TGCGCCAGCAGCCTGAACACCGGGGAGCTGTTTTTT
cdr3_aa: CASSLNTGELFF

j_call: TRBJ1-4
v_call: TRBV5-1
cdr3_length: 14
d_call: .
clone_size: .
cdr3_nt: TGCGCCAGCAGCTCACGGCCAGGGGATGAAAAACTGTTTTTT
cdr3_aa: CASSSRPGDEKLFF